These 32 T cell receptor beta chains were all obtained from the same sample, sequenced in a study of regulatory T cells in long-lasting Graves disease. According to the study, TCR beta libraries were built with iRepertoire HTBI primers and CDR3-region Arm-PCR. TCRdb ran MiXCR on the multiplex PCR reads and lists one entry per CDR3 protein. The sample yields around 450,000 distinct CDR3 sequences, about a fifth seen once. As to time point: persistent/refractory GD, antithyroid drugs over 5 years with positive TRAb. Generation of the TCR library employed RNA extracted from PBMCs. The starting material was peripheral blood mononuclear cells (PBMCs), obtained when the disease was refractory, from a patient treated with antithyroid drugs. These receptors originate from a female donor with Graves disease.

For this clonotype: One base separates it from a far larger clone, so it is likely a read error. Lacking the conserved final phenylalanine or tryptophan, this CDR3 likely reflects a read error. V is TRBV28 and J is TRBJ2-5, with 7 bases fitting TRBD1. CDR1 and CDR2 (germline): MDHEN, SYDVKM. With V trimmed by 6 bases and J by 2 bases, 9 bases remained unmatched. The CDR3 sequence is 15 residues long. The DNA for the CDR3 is TGTGCCAGCAGCTTAAGCCCGGGACAGCAAGAGACCCAGTACTCC. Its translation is CASSLSPGQQETQYS.

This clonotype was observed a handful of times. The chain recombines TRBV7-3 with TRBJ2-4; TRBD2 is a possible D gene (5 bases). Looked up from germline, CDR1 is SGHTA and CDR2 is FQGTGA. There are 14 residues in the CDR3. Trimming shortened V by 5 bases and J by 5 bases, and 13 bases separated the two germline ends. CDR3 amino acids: CASSPTGSENIQYF. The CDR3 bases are TGTGCCAGCAGCCCGACGGGGTCCGAAAACATTCAGTACTTC.

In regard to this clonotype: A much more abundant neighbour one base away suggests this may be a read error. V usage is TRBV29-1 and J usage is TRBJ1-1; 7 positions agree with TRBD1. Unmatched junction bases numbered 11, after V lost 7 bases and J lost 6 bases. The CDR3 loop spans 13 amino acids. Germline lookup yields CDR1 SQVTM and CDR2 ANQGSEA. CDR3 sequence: CSAKQGLGSEAFF. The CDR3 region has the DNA TGCAGCGCCAAACAGGGGCTGGGCTCTGAAGCTTTCTTT.

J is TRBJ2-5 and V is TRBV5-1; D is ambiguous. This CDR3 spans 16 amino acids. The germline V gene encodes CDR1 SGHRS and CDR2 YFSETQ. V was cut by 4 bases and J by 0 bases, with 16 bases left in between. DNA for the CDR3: TGCGCCAGCAGCAAGCAATCCGTCCGGGACCAAGAGACCCAGTACTTC. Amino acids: CASSKQSVRDQETQYF.

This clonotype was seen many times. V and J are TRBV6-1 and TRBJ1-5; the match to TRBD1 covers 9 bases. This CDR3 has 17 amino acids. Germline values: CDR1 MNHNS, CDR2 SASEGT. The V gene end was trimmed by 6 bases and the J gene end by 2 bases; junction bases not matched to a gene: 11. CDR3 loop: CASRIRDRESGNQPQHF. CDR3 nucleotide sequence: TGTGCCAGCAGGATCCGGGACAGGGAATCAGGCAATCAGCCCCAGCATTTT.

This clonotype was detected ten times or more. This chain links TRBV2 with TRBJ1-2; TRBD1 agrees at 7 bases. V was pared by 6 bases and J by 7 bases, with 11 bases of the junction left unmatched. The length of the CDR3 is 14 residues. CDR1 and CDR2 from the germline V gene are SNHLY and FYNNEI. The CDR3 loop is CASRTGIGSIGYTF. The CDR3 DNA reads TGTGCCAGCAGGACAGGGATAGGGAGTATTGGCTACACCTTC.

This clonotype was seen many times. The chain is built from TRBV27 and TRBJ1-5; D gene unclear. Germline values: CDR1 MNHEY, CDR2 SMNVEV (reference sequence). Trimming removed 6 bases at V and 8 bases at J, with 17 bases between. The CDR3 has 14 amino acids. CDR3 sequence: CASSLGGPREPQHF. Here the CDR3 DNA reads TGTGCCAGCAGCCTGGGAGGGCCGCGGGAGCCCCAGCATTTT.

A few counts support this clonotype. The CDR3 is CSASTGQRNQPQHF. CDR3 DNA sequence: TGCAGTGCTAGTACTGGGCAGCGCAATCAGCCCCAGCATTTT. The chain carries TRBV20-1 and TRBJ1-5, with no clear D. This CDR3 comprises 14 residues. Germline V lookup: CDR1 DFQATT, CDR2 SNEGSKA (reference sequence). V dropped 3 bases and J dropped 2 bases, with 11 bases sitting between them.

The CDR3 bases are TGTGCCAGCAGCTTAATGGCAAATATTGAAGCTTTCTTT. The encoded protein is CASSLMANIEAFF. The gene calls are TRBV7-9 and TRBJ1-1; D gene uncertain. The germline CDR1 and CDR2 sequences are SEHNR and FQNEAQ (reference sequence). Trimming shortened V by 2 bases and J by 7 bases, and 11 bases separated the two germline ends. This CDR3 has 13 residues.

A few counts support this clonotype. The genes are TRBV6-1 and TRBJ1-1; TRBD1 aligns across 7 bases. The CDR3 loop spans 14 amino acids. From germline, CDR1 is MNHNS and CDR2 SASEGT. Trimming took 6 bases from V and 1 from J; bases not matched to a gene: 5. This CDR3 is CASRPDRANTEAFF. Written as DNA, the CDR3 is TGTGCCAGCAGACCCGACAGGGCGAACACTGAAGCTTTCTTT.

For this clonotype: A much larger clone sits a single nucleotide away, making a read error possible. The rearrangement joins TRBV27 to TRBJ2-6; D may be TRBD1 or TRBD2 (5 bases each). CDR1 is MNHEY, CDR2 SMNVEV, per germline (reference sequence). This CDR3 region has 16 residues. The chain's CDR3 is CASRTGGPGGANALTF. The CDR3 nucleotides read TGTGCCAGCAGGACTGGGGGTCCTGGTGGGGCCAACGCCCTGACTTTC.

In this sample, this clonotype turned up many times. CDR3 in amino acids: CASSRRLEGQPQHF. CDR3 sequence (DNA): TGTGCCAGCAGCCGTCGCCTGGAGGGCCAGCCCCAGCATTTT. V usage is TRBV28 and J usage is TRBJ1-5; no clear D gene. Trimming cost V 6 bases and J 7 bases, with 16 bases left between them. This CDR3 spans 14 amino acids. Germline V gives CDR1 MDHEN, CDR2 SYDVKM.

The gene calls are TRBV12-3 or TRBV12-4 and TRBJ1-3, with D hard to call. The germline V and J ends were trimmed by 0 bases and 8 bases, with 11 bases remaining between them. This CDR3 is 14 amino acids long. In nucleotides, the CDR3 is TGTGCCAGCAGTTTAGCGCGTCGGTCCTACACCATATATTTT. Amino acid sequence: CASSLARRSYTIYF.

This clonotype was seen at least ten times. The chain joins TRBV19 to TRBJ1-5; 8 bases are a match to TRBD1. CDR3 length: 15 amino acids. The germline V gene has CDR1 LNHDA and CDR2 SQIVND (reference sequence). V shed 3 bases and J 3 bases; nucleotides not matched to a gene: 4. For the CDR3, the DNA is TGTGCCAGTAGTATCCGGGACAGGTACAATCAGCCCCAGCATTTT. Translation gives CASSIRDRYNQPQHF.

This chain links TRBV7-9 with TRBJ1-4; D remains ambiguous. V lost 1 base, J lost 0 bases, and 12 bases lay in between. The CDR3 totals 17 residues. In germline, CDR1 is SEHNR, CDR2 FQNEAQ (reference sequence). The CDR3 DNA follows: TGTGCCAGCAGCTTAGAGGGCCGGCCGGCAACTAATGAAAAACTGTTTTTT. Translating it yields CASSLEGRPATNEKLFF.

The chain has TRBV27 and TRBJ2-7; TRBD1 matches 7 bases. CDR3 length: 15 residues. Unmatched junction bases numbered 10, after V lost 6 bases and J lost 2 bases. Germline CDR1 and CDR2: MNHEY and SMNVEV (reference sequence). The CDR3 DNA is TGTGCCAGCAGCCCGAAGGGGGCCACAGCCTACGAGCAGTACTTC. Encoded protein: CASSPKGATAYEQYF.

The CDR3 bases are TGTGCCAGCCAGGGGTGGTTGAACACCGGGGAGCTGTTTTTT. Protein product: CASQGWLNTGELFF. The chain employs TRBV12-3 or TRBV12-4 and TRBJ2-2, with D maybe TRBD1 (6 bases). V was clipped by 8 bases and J by 1 base, with 11 bases between them. The CDR3 totals 14 residues.

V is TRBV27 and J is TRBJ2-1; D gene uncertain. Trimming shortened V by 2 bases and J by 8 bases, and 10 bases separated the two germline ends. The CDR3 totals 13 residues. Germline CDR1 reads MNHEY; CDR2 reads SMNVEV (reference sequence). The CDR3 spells CASSLGFPDEQFF. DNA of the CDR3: TGTGCCAGCAGTTTAGGGTTTCCGGATGAGCAGTTCTTC.

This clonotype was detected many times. CDR3 DNA: TGTGCCAGCAGTTGGAAAAGGGGACTAGCCTCGGGGAACGAGCAGTACTTC. This encodes CASSWKRGLASGNEQYF. The rearrangement uses TRBV12-3 or TRBV12-4 and TRBJ2-7; TRBD2 aligns across 9 bases. This CDR3 has 17 amino acids. Trimming cost V 4 bases and J 5 bases; bases outside gene matches: 15.

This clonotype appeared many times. CDR3 in DNA: TGTGCCTCGGGTCCAGGGACACCTCCTAACTATGGCTACACCTTC. Protein sequence: CASGPGTPPNYGYTF. The rearrangement links TRBV7-6 to TRBJ1-2, with a weak D call TRBD1 (6 bases). Trimming took 11 bases from V and 0 from J, leaving 19 bases between them. This CDR3 comprises 15 residues. CDR1 and CDR2 (germline): SGHVS, FNYEAQ.

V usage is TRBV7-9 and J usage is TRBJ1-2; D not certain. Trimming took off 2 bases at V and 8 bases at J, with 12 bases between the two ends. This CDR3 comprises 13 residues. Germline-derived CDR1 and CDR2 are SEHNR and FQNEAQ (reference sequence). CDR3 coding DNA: TGTGCCAGCAGCTTAAGAGACATGAGCGGCTACACCTTC. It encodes CASSLRDMSGYTF.

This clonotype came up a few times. CDR3 protein: CASSQERVWAGNQPQHF. The CDR3 DNA sequence: TGTGCCAGCAGCCAAGAAAGGGTTTGGGCTGGCAATCAGCCCCAGCATTTT. The gene calls are TRBV14 and TRBJ1-5; D unresolved. The germline gives CDR1 SGHDN, CDR2 FVKESK. CDR3 length: 17 residues. The V end lost 0 bases, the J end lost 2 bases, and 14 bases lay between the germline ends.

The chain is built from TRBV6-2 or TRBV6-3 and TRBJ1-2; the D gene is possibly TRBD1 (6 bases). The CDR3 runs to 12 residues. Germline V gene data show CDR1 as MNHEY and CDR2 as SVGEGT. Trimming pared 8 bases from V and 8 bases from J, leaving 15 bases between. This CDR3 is CASGAGQSGYTF. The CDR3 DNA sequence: TGTGCCAGCGGGGCTGGACAGTCCGGCTACACCTTC.

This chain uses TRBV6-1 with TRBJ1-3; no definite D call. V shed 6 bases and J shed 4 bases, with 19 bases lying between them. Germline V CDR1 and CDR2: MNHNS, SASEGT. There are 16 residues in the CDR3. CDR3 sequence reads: CASSVERWSPGNTIYF. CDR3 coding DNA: TGTGCCAGCAGCGTCGAAAGGTGGAGCCCCGGAAACACCATATATTTT.

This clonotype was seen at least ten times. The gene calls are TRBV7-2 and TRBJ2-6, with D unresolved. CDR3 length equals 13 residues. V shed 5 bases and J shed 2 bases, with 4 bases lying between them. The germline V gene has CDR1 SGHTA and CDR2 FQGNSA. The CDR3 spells CASSTAGANVLTF. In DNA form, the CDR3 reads TGTGCCAGCAGCACCGCTGGGGCCAACGTCCTGACTTTC.

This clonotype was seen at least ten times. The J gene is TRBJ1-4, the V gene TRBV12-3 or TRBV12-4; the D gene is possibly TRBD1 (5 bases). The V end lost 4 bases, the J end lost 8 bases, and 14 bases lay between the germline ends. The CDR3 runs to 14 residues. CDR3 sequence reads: CASSWTGGEEKLFF. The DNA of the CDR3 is TGTGCCAGCAGTTGGACCGGGGGAGAAGAAAAACTGTTTTTT.

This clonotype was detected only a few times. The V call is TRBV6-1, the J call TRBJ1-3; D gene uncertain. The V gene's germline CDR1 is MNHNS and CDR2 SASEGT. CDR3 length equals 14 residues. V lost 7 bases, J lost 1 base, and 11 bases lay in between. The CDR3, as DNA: TGTGCCAGCACCCCCAGGCATTCTGGAAACACCATATATTTT. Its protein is CASTPRHSGNTIYF.

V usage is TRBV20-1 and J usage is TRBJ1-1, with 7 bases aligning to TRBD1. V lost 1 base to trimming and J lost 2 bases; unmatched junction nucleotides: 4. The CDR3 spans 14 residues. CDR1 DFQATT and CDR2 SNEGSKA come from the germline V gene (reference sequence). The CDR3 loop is CSARVTGANTEAFF. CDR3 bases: TGCAGTGCTAGAGTTACAGGGGCTAACACTGAAGCTTTCTTT.

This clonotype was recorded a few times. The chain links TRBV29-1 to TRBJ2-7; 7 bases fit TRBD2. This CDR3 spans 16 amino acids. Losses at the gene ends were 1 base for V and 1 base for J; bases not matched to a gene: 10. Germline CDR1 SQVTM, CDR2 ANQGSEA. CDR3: CSVEGVAGESSYEQYF. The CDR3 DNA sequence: TGCAGCGTTGAAGGGGTGGCGGGAGAGAGTTCCTACGAGCAGTACTTC.

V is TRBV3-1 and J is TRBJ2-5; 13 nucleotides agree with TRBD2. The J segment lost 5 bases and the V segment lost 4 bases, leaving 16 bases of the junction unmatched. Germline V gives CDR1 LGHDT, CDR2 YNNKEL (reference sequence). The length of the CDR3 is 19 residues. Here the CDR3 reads CASSPPFGLAGVLGETQYF. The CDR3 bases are TGTGCCAGCAGCCCACCTTTCGGACTAGCGGGGGTCCTTGGGGAGACCCAGTACTTC.

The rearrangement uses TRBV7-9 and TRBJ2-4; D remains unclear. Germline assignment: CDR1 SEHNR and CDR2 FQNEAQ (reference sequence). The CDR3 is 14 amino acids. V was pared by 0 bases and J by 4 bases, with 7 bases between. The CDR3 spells CASSLAGGKNIQYF. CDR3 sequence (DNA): TGTGCCAGCAGCTTAGCGGGTGGAAAAAACATTCAGTACTTC.

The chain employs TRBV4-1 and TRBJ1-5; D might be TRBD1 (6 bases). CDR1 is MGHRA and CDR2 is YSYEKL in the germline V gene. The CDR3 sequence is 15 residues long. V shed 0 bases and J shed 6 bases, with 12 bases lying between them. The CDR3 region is CASSQDSQGSQPQHF. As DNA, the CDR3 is TGCGCCAGCAGCCAAGATAGTCAGGGGTCTCAGCCCCAGCATTTT.